The source of this T cell receptor beta chain is a study of control samples from healthy donors and cancer patients. Sequencing was performed with immunoSEQ multiplex PCR; in TCRdb, only in-frame clones are kept and a portion is missing. The table shows under 300,000 clones, with around 80% occurring only once. The CDR3 has 14 amino acids. V was trimmed by 3 bases and J by 4 bases, leaving 14 bases between them. The germline CDR1 and CDR2 sequences are SGDLS and YYNGEE. The clonotype comes from a woman aged 55-70 years with lung cancer. This chain links TRBV9 with TRBJ2-7, with D perhaps given as TRBD1 or TRBD2 (7 bases each). Sequences were obtained from PBMCs. This CDR3 is CASSDGRGGYEQYF. Written as DNA, the CDR3 is TGTGCCAGCAGCGATGGCAGGGGGGGATACGAGCAGTACTTC.